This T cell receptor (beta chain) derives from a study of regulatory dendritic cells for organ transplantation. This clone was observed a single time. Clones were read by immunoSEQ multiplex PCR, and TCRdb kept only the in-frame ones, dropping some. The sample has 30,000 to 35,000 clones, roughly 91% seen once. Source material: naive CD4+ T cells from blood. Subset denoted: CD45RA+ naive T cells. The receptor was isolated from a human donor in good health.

CDR3 sequence: CASIPGGGTEAFF. The DNA for the CDR3 is TGTGCCAGCATCCCCGGGGGGGGGACTGAAGCTTTCTTT. This chain links TRBV2 with TRBJ1-1; a possible D gene is TRBD1 (5 bases). CDR1 and CDR2 (germline): SNHLY, FYNNEI. CDR3 length: 13 amino acids. Trimming stripped 7 bases from V and 5 bases from J, with 14 bases between.